This is a list of T cell receptor beta chains from one sample in a study of brain T cells in children with intractable seizures. The protocol was immunoSEQ multiplex PCR, while the TCRdb copy is restricted to in-frame clones and leaves out a portion. The repertoire holds hundreds of thousands of clones, with more than 85% as singletons. The sample consisted of peripheral blood, taken less than 6 months after surgery. These TCRs come from a boy younger than two with tuberous sclerosis and intractable seizures. CDR3s include the opening cysteine and the closing phenylalanine or tryptophan. D genes are given only for firm matches. Size values are once, few and many counts, or a class for expanded clones, and some rows have none.

j_call v_call clone_size cdr3_length d_call cdr3_aa cdr3_nt
TRBJ2-2 TRBV13 . 11 . CASSFTGELFF TGTGCCAGCAGCTTCACCGGGGAGCTGTTTTTT
TRBJ2-7 TRBV6-6 . 15 . CASSLRALGSYEQYF TGTGCCAGCAGCCTTCGGGCTCTCGGCTCCTACGAGCAGTACTTC
TRBJ2-7 TRBV29-1 . 12 . CSVESSSYEQYF TGCAGCGTTGAGTCTAGCTCCTACGAGCAGTACTTC
TRBJ1-1 TRBV2 . 13 . CASELQAITEAFF TGTGCCAGCGAACTCCAGGCTATCACTGAAGCTTTCTTT
TRBJ1-5 TRBV19 . 17 . CASSSAGHDYSNQPQHF TGTGCCAGTAGTTCGGCGGGACACGACTATAGCAATCAGCCCCAGCATTTT
TRBJ2-7 TRBV4-1 once 18 TRBD2 CASSQEYGTSFLYYEQYF TGCGCCAGCAGCCAAGAATACGGGACTAGCTTTCTTTACTACGAGCAGTACTTC
TRBJ1-1 TRBV7-3 . 13 . CASSLEANTEAFF TGTGCCAGCAGCTTAGAGGCGAACACTGAAGCTTTCTTT
TRBJ2-3 TRBV19 . 16 . CASSPRLKGNLGTQYF TGTGCCAGTAGTCCCCGACTGAAAGGGAATTTAGGTACGCAGTATTTT
TRBJ2-1 TRBV11-1 . 14 TRBD1 CASSFGTGLYEQFF TGTGCCAGCAGCTTCGGGACAGGATTGTATGAGCAGTTCTTC
TRBJ2-2 TRBV10-3 . 15 . CAISEGSANTGELFF TGTGCCATCAGTGAAGGCAGCGCGAACACCGGGGAGCTGTTTTTT
TRBJ2-7 TRBV3-1/TRBV3-2 . 15 . CASSQEGPGSYEQYF TGTGCCAGCAGCCAAGAAGGGCCAGGCTCCTACGAGCAGTACTTC
TRBJ2-1 TRBV5-6 . 16 . CASSLAAGPLGNEQFF TGTGCCAGCAGCTTGGCCGCAGGGCCCCTTGGGAATGAGCAGTTCTTC
TRBJ1-2 TRBV3-1/TRBV3-2 . 16 TRBD1 CASSQEYRGQNYGYTF TGTGCCAGCAGCCAAGAGTACAGGGGCCAAAACTATGGCTACACCTTC
TRBJ1-1 TRBV4-2 . 15 . CASSQEAGSGTEAFF TGTGCCAGCAGCCAAGAGGCCGGGTCGGGCACTGAAGCTTTCTTT
TRBJ2-7 TRBV7-3 once 16 . CASFMCFLADSYEQYF TGTGCCAGCTTCATGTGTTTTCTAGCAGACTCCTACGAGCAGTACTTC
TRBJ2-1 TRBV30 . 14 TRBD1 CAWAPGQGFNEQFF TGTGCCTGGGCCCCGGGACAGGGATTCAATGAGCAGTTCTTC
TRBJ2-6 TRBV24-1 . 18 TRBD1 CATSPSDRASSGANVLTF TGTGCCACCAGTCCATCGGACAGGGCATCCTCTGGGGCCAACGTCCTGACTTTC
TRBJ2-3 TRBV7-2 . 15 TRBD2 CASSPWGSGEDTQYF TGTGCCAGCAGCCCATGGGGTAGCGGGGAAGATACGCAGTATTTT
TRBJ2-3 TRBV2 once 17 TRBD2 CASRGGTSGIYTDTQYF TGTGCCAGCAGGGGCGGGACTAGCGGGATATACACAGATACGCAGTATTTT
TRBJ2-3 TRBV10-1 . 11 . CASSDNSAQYF TGCGCCAGCAGTGATAACAGCGCGCAGTATTTT
TRBJ1-1 TRBV9 once 13 TRBD1 CASSVGGGGEAFF TGTGCCAGCAGCGTAGGAGGGGGCGGTGAAGCTTTCTTT
TRBJ2-2 TRBV6-1 . 18 TRBD2 CASSVGLAGVGNTGELFF TGTGCCAGCAGTGTGGGACTAGCGGGAGTAGGTAACACCGGGGAGCTGTTTTTT
TRBJ1-4 TRBV7-2 . 15 . CASSLQQGLSEKLFF TGTGCCAGCAGCCTCCAACAGGGATTGAGTGAAAAACTGTTTTTT
TRBJ1-6 TRBV7-9 . 18 . CASSRFAGQKNGNSPLHF TGTGCCAGCAGCCGATTTGCCGGACAGAAAAATGGTAATTCACCCCTCCACTTT
TRBJ1-2 TRBV4-2 . 16 TRBD1 CASSQGLGQGFYGYTF TGTGCCAGCAGCCAAGGCTTGGGACAGGGTTTCTATGGCTACACCTTC
TRBJ2-7 TRBV12-3/TRBV12-4 . 12 . CASSLWGGEQYF TGTGCCAGCAGTTTATGGGGCGGGGAGCAGTACTTC
TRBJ1-2 TRBV27 . 12 . CASKGGAYGYTF TGTGCCAGCAAGGGGGGGGCCTATGGCTACACCTTC
TRBJ1-1 TRBV27 . 15 . CASSNRQAGGTEAFF TGTGCCAGCAGTAACCGACAGGCCGGTGGAACTGAAGCTTTCTTT
TRBJ2-2 TRBV14 . 13 . CASSQQGPGELFF TGTGCCAGCAGCCAACAGGGCCCCGGGGAGCTGTTTTTT
TRBJ1-6 TRBV28 . 14 TRBD1 CASSSTGANSPLHF TGTGCCAGCAGTTCGACAGGGGCCAATTCACCCCTCCACTTT
TRBJ2-6 TRBV19 . 20 . CASSIEMLEDYLSGANVLTF TGTGCCAGTAGTATAGAGATGTTGGAGGACTACCTCTCTGGGGCCAACGTCCTGACTTTC
TRBJ2-7 TRBV5-5 . 13 . CASSPPGVDEQYF TGTGCCAGCAGCCCCCCGGGAGTGGACGAGCAGTACTTC
TRBJ2-7 TRBV5-1 . 15 TRBD2 CASSPSGGTSYEQYF TGCGCCAGCAGCCCTAGCGGGGGGACCTCCTACGAGCAGTACTTC
TRBJ2-1 TRBV3-1/TRBV3-2 . 17 TRBD2 CASSQESGTSGRNEQFF TGTGCCAGCAGCCAAGAGTCCGGGACTAGCGGGAGAAATGAGCAGTTCTTC
TRBJ2-7 TRBV15 . 15 . CATSRDGVAREEQYF TGTGCCACCAGCAGAGATGGGGTAGCTCGGGAGGAGCAGTACTTC
TRBJ2-3 TRBV14 . 12 . CASSQDLDTQYF TGTGCCAGCAGCCAAGATTTAGATACGCAGTATTTT
TRBJ2-7 TRBV6-5 . 11 . CASTRVYEQYF TGTGCCAGCACCAGAGTCTACGAGCAGTACTTC
TRBJ2-5 TRBV7-9 . 17 TRBD2 CASSYRTSGGLQETQYF TGTGCCAGCAGCTACAGGACTAGCGGGGGCCTCCAAGAGACCCAGTACTTC
TRBJ1-2 TRBV2 . 13 . CASSEASNYGYTF TGTGCCAGCAGTGAAGCCAGTAACTATGGCTACACCTTC
TRBJ2-3 TRBV7-9 . 15 TRBD2 CASSPPGLVTDTQYF TGTGCCAGCAGCCCCCCGGGACTAGTCACAGATACGCAGTATTTT